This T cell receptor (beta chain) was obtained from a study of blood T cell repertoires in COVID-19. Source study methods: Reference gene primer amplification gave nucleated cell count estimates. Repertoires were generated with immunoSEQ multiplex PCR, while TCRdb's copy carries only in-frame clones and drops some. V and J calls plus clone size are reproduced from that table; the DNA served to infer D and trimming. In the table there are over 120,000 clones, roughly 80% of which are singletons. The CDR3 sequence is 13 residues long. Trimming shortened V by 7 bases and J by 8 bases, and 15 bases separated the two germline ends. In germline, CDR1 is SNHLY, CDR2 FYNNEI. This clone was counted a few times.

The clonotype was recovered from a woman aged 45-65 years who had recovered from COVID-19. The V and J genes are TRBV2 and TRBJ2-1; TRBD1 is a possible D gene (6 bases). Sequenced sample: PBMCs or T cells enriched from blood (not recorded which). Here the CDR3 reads CASTEGEGDEQFF. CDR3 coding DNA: TGTGCCAGCACCGAGGGTGAGGGGGATGAGCAGTTCTTC.